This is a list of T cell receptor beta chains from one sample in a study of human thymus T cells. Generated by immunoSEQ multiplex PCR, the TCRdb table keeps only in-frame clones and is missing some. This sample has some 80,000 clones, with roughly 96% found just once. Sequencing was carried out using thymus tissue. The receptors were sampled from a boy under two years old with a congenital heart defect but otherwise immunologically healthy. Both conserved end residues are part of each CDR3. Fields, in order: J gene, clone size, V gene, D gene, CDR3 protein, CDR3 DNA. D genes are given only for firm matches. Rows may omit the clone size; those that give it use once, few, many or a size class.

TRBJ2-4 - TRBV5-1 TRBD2 CASTPSGREGLAKNIQYF TGCGCCAGCACCCCGTCTGGGCGGGAGGGGTTAGCCAAAAACATTCAGTACTTC
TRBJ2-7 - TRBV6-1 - CTIAGARSYEQYF TGTACCATTGCGGGGGCCCGCTCCTACGAGCAGTACTTC
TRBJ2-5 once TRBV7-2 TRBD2 CASSKPPGLAVQETQYF TGTGCCAGCAGCAAACCCCCGGGGCTAGCGGTGCAAGAGACCCAGTACTTC
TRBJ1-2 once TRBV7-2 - CASSLGRRSRTKNGYTF TGTGCCAGCAGCTTAGGGCGGAGATCACGGACTAAGAATGGCTACACCTTC
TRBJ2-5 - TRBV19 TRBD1 CASSNPNRGRRETQYF TGTGCCAGTAGTAACCCGAACAGGGGGCGCCGAGAGACCCAGTACTTC
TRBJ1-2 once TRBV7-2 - CASSFPRGQGYGYTF TGTGCCAGCAGCTTCCCAAGGGGCCAGGGATATGGCTACACCTTC
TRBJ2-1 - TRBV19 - CASSISASPSSYNEQFF TGTGCCAGTAGTATATCCGCGTCTCCTAGCTCCTACAATGAGCAGTTCTTC
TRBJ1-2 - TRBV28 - CASSCPNVNYGYTF TGTGCCAGCAGTTGCCCCAACGTAAACTATGGCTACACCTTC
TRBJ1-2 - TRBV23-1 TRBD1 CASSLRCGTGNGYTF TGCGCCAGCAGTCTCAGATGTGGGACAGGGAATGGCTACACCTTC
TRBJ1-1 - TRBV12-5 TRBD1 CAPGGLLNTEAFF TGTGCTCCAGGGGGGCTCTTGAACACTGAAGCTTTCTTT
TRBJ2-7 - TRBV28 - CASSPQGGKLSWGYEQYF TGTGCCAGCAGCCCTCAGGGGGGAAAGCTCTCTTGGGGCTACGAGCAGTACTTC
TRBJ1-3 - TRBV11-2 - CASSLAAPGNTIYF TGTGCCAGCAGCTTAGCAGCGCCCGGAAACACCATATATTTT
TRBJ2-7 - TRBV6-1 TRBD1 CASRRRDRGFYEQYF TGTGCCAGCAGGCGCCGGGACAGGGGCTTCTACGAGCAGTACTTC
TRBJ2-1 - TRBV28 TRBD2 CASSLKGLAYNEQFF TGTGCCAGCAGTTTAAAGGGACTAGCTTACAATGAGCAGTTCTTC
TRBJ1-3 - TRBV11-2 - CASRWRGNTIYF TGTGCCAGCAGATGGAGAGGAAACACCATATATTTT
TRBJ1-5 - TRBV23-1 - CASSQTSGEGGNQPQHF TGCGCCAGCAGTCAAACGAGCGGGGAGGGTGGGAATCAGCCCCAGCATTTT
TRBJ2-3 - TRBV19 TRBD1 CASSIGTGGKGNTQYF TGTGCCAGTAGTATTGGGACAGGGGGCAAAGGGAATACGCAGTATTTT
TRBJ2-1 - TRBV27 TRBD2 CASSSSITSGRASNEQFF TGTGCCAGCAGTTCCTCAATTACTAGCGGGAGGGCCAGTAATGAGCAGTTCTTC
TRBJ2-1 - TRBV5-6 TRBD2 CASSPRASGGNLSCNEQFF TGTGCCAGCAGCCCGAGGGCTAGCGGGGGAAATCTCTCTTGTAATGAGCAGTTCTTC
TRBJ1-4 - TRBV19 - CASTNIRRSNEKLFF TGTGCCAGTACTAACATTCGACGGTCTAATGAAAAACTGTTTTTT
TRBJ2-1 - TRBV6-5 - CASSYSPFNEQFF TGTGCCAGCAGTTACTCCCCTTTCAATGAGCAGTTCTTC
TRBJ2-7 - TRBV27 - CASSFSSLGEQYF TGTGCCAGCAGTTTCTCAAGTCTCGGGGAGCAGTACTTC
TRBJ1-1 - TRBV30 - CAWSVQGTLPDNTEAFF TGTGCCTGGAGTGTACAAGGGACCCTGCCCGACAACACTGAAGCTTTCTTT
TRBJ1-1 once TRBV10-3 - CAIRVEKDTEAFF TGTGCCATCCGCGTGGAAAAGGACACTGAAGCTTTCTTT
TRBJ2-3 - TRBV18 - CASSPHPLSTDTQYF TGTGCCAGCTCACCACATCCGCTGAGCACAGATACGCAGTATTTT
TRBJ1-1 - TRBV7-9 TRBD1 CASSLVPNQKKTGRTEAFF TGTGCCAGCAGCTTAGTCCCCAACCAAAAAAAGACAGGGAGAACTGAAGCTTTCTTT
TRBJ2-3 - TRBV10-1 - CASSDTGRETDTQYF TGCGCCAGCAGTGACACAGGCAGGGAAACAGATACGCAGTATTTT
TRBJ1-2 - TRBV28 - CASRLRGEYGYTF TGTGCCAGCAGGTTGAGGGGGGAGTATGGCTACACCTTC
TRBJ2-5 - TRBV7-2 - CASSLMGLKETQYF TGTGCCAGCAGCTTAATGGGGCTTAAAGAGACCCAGTACTTC